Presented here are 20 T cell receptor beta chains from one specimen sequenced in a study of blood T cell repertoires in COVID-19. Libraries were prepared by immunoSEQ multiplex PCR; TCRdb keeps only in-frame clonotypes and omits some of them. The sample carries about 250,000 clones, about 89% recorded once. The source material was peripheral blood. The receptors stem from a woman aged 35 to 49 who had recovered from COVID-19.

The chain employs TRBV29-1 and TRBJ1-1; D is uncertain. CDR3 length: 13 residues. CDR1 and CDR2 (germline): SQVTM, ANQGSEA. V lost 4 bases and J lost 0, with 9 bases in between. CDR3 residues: CSVAGRMNTEAFF. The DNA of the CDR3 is TGCAGCGTTGCCGGCAGGATGAACACTGAAGCTTTCTTT.

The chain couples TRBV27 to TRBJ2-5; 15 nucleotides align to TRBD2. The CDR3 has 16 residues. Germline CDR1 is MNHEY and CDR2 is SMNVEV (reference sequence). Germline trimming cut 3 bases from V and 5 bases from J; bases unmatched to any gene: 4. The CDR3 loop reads CASSLGTSGGFETQYF. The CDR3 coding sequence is TGTGCCAGCAGTTTGGGGACTAGCGGGGGGTTCGAGACCCAGTACTTC.

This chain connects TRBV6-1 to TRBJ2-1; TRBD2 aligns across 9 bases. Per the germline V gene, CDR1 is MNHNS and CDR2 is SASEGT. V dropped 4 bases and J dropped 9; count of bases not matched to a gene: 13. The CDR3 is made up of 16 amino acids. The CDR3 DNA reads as TGTGCCAGCAGTGCAGAGAGCGGGAGGCTACCTCGTGAGCAGTTCTTC. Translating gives CASSAESGRLPREQFF.

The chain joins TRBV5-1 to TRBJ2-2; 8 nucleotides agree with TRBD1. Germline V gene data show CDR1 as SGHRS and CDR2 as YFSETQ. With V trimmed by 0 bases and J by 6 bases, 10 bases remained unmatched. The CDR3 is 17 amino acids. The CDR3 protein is CASSLAGAGGAAGELFF. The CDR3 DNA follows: TGCGCCAGCAGCTTGGCGGGGGCAGGGGGCGCGGCCGGGGAGCTGTTTTTT. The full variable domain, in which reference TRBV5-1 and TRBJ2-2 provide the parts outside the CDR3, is KAGVTQTPRYLIKTRGQQVTLSCSPISGHRSVSWYQQTPGQGLQFLFEYFSETQRNKGNFPGRFSGRQFSNSRSEMNVSTLELGDSALYLCASSLAGAGGAAGELFFGEGSRLTVL.

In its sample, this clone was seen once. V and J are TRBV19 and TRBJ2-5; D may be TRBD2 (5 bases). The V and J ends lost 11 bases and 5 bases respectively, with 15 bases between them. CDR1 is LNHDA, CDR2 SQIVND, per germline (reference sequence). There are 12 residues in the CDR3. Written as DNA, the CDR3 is TGTGCCGGAGCTGTCGGCGGGGAGACCCAGTACTTC. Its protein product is CAGAVGGETQYF.

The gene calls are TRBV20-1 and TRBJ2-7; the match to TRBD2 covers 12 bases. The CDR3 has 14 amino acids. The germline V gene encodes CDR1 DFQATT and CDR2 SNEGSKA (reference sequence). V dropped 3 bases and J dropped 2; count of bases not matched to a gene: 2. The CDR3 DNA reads TGCAGTGCTAGTAGACTAGCGGGAGCCTACGAGCAGTACTTC. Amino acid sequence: CSASRLAGAYEQYF.

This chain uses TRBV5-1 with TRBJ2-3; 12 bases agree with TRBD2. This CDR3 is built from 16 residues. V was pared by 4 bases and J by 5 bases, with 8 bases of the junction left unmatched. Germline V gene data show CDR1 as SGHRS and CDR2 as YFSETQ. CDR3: CASSPLAGGAVDTQYF. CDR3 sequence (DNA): TGCGCCAGCAGCCCTCTAGCGGGAGGGGCGGTAGATACGCAGTATTTT. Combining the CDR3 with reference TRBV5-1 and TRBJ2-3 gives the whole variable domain KAGVTQTPRYLIKTRGQQVTLSCSPISGHRSVSWYQQTPGQGLQFLFEYFSETQRNKGNFPGRFSGRQFSNSRSEMNVSTLELGDSALYLCASSPLAGGAVDTQYFGPGTRLTVL.

The CDR3 protein is CASSDRGNPLPDEQFF. CDR3 DNA sequence: TGTGCCAGCAGCGATCGCGGGAACCCCCTTCCCGATGAGCAGTTCTTC. This chain uses TRBV3-1 (or the pseudogene TRBV3-2) with TRBJ2-1; maybe TRBD2 (6 bases). This CDR3 spans 16 amino acids. The V gene's germline CDR1 is LGHDT and CDR2 YNNKEL (reference sequence). V lost 5 bases to trimming and J lost 8 bases, with 22 bases between them.

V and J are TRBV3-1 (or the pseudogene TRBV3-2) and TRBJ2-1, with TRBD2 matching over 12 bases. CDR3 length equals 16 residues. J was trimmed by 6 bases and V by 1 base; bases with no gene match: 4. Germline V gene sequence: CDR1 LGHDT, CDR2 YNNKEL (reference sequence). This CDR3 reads CASSQGGLAGFNEQFF. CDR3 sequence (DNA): TGTGCCAGCAGCCAAGGGGGACTAGCGGGTTTCAATGAGCAGTTCTTC.

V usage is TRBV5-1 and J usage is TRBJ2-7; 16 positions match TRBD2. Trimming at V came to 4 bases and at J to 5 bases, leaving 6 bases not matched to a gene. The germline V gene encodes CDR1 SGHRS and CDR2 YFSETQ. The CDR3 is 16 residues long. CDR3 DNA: TGCGCCAGCAGCGGGGGGACTAGCGGGAGGGCCCACGAGCAGTACTTC. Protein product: CASSGGTSGRAHEQYF.

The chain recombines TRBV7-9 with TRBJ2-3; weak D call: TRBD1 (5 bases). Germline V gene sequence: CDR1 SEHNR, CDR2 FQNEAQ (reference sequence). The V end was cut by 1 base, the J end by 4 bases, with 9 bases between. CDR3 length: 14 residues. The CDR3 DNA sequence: TGTGCCAGCAGCTTAGGGGGCTGGGCAGATACGCAGTATTTT. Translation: CASSLGGWADTQYF.

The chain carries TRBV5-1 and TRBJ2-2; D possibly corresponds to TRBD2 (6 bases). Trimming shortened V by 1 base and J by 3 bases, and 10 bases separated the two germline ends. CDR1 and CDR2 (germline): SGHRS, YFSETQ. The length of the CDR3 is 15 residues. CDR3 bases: TGCGCCAGCAGCTTGCCTAGCGCGTACACCGGGGAGCTGTTTTTT. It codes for CASSLPSAYTGELFF.

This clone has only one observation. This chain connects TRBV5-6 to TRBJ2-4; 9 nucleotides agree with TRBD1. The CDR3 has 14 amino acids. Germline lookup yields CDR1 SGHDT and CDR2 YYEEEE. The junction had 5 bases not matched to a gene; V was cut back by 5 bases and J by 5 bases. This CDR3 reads CASRRQGDQNIQYF. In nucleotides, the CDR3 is TGTGCCAGCAGGCGACAGGGGGATCAAAACATTCAGTACTTC.

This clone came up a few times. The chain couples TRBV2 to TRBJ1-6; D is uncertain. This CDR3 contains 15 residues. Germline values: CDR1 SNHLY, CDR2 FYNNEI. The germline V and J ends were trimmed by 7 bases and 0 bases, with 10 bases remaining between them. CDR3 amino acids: CASTRESSYNSPLHF. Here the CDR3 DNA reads TGTGCCAGCACCCGCGAGAGCTCCTATAATTCACCCCTCCACTTT.

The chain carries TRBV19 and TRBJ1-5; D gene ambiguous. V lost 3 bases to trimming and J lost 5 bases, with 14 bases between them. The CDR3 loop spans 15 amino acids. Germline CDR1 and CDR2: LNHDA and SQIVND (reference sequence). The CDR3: CASSIPGTVDQPQHF. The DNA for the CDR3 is TGTGCCAGTAGTATCCCGGGTACCGTTGATCAGCCCCAGCATTTT.

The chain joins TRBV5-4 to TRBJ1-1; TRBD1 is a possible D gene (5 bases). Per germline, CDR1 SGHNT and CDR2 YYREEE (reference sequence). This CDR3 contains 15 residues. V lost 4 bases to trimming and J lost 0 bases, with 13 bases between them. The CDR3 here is CASSLGGGMNTEAFF. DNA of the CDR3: TGTGCCAGCAGCCTCGGGGGGGGTATGAACACTGAAGCTTTCTTT.

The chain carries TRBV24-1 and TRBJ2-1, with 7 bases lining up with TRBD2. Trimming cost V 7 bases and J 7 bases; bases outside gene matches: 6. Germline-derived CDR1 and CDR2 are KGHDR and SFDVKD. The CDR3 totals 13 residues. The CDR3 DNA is TGTGCCACCAGGGGCGGACTAGGGAATGAGCAGTTCTTC. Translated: CATRGGLGNEQFF.

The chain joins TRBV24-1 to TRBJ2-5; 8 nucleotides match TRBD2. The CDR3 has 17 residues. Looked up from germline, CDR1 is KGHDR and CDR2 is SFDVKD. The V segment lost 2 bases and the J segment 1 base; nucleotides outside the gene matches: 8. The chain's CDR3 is CATSDSLERGSQETQYF. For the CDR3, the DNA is TGTGCCACCAGTGATTCTTTGGAGCGGGGGAGCCAAGAGACCCAGTACTTC.

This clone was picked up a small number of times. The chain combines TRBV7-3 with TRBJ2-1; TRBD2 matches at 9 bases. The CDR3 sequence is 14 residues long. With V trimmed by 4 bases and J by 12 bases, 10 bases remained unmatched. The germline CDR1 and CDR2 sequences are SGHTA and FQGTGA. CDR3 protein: CASSSPTSGTTQFF. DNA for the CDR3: TGTGCCAGCAGCTCCCCGACTAGCGGAACTACGCAGTTCTTC.

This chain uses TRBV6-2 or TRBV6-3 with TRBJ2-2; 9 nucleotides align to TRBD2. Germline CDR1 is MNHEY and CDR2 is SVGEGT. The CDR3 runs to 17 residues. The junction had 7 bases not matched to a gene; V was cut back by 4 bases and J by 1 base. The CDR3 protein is CASSLGTSPGNTGELFF. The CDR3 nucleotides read TGTGCCAGCAGTTTAGGGACTAGCCCTGGGAACACCGGGGAGCTGTTTTTT.